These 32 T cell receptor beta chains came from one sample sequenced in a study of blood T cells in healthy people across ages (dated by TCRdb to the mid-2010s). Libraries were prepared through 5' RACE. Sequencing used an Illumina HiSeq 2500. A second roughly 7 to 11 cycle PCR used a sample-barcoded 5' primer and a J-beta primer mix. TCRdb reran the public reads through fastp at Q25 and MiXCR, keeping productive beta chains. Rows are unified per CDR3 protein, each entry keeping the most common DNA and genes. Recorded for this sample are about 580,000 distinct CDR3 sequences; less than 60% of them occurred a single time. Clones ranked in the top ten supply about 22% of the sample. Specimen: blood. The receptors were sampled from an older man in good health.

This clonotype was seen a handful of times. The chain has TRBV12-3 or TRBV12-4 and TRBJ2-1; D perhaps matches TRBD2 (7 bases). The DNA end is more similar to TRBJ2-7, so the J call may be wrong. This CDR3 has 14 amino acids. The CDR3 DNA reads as TGTGCCAGCACCGGCGGGGGCTCCTACAATGAGCAGTACTTC. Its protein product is CASTGGGSYNEQYF.

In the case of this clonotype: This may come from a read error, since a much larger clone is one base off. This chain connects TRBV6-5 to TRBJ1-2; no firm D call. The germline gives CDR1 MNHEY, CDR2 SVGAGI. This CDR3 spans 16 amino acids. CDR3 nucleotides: TGTGCCGGCAGTACGACGGGAGGTGCGCTTATTGGCGGCTACACCTTC. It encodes CAGSTTGGALIGGYTF.

Written as DNA, the CDR3 is TGTGCCATTTACACCCGGGACAGGGAACTACAATTCTCCTACGAGCAGTACTTC. Its protein product is CAIYTRDRELQFSYEQYF. The chain employs TRBV24-1 and TRBJ2-7, with 9 positions matching TRBD1. This CDR3 is built from 18 residues. Trimming removed 11 bases from V and 0 bases from J; junction bases left unmatched: 19. Germline CDR1 is KGHDR and CDR2 is SFDVKD.

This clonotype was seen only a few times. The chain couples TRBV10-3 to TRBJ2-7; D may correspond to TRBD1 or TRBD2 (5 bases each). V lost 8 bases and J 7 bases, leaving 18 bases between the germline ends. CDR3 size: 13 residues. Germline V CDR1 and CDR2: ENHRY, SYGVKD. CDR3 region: CAISGLQGGEQYF. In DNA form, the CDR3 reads TGTGCCATCTCAGGGCTCCAAGGAGGTGAGCAGTACTTC.

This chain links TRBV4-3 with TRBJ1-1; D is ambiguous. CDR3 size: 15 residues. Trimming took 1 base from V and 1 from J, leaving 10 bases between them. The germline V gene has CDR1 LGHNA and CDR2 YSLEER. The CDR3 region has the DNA TGCGCCAGCAGCCAAGGATTCCGACGGAACACTGAAGCTTTCTTT. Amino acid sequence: CASSQGFRRNTEAFF.

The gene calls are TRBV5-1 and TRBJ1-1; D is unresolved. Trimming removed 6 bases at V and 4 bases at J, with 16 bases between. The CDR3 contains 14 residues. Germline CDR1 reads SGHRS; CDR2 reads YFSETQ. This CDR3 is CASTTGTEGTEAFF. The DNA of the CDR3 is TGCGCCAGCACCACGGGCACCGAGGGCACTGAAGCTTTCTTT.

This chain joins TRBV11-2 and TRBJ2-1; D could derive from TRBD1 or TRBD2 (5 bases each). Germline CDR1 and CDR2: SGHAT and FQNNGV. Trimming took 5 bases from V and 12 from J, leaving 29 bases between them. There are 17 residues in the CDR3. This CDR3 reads CASSPPSGRATRRVQFF. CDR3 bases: TGTGCCAGCAGCCCCCCCTCGGGACGAGCGACCAGACGGGTGCAGTTCTTC.

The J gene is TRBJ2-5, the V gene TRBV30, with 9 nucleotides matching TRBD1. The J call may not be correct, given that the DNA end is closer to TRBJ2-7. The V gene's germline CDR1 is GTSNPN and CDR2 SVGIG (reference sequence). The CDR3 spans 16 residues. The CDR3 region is CAWRYSRDRVTYEQYF. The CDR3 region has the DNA TGTGCCTGGAGGTACAGCCGGGACAGGGTAACCTACGAGCAGTACTTC.

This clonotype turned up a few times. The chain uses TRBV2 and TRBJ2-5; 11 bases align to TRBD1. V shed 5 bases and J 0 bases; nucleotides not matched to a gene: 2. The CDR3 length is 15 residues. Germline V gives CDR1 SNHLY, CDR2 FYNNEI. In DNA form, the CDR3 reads TGTGCCAGCAGTCAGGACAGGGGGCACCAAGAGACCCAGTACTTC. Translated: CASSQDRGHQETQYF.

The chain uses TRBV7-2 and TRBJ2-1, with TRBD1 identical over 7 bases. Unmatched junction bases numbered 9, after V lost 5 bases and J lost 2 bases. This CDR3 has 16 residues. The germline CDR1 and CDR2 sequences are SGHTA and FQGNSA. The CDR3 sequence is CASSPQSGQTYNEQFF. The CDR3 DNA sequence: TGTGCCAGCAGCCCCCAGTCGGGACAGACCTACAATGAGCAGTTCTTC. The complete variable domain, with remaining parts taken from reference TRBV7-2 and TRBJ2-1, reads GAGVSQSPSNKVTEKGKDVELRCDPISGHTALYWYRQSLGQGLEFLIYFQGNSAPDKSGLPSDRFSAERTGGSVSTLTIQRTQQEDSAVYLCASSPQSGQTYNEQFFGPGTRLTVL.

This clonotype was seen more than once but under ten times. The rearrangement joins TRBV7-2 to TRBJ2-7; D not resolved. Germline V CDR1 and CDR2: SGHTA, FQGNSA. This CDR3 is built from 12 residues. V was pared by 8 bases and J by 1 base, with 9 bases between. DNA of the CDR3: TGTGCCAGCCGCGGTCAGTCCTACGAGCAGTACTTC. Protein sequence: CASRGQSYEQYF.

In DNA form, the CDR3 reads TGTGCCAGCAGTTTGTGGGACAGCCGGAGTAGCACAGATACGCAGTATTTT. This translates into CASSLWDSRSSTDTQYF. The J gene is TRBJ2-3, the V gene TRBV12-3 or TRBV12-4; TRBD1 matches at 7 bases. The trim removed 3 bases at V and 0 bases at J, leaving 9 bases unmatched. The CDR3 extends over 17 amino acids.

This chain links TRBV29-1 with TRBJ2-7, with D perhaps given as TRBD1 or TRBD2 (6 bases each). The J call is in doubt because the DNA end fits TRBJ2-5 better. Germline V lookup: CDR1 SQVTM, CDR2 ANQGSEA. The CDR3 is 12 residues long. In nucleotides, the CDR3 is TGCAGCGTAATGGGGGGCGGGCAGACCCAGTACTTC. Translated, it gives CSVMGGGQTQYF.

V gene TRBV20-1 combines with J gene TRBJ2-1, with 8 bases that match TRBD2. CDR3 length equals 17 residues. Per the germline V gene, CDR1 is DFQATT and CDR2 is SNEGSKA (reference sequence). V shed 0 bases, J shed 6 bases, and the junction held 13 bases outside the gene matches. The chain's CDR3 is CSARENGGSGSFNEQFF. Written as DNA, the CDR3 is TGCAGTGCTAGAGAAAACGGAGGGAGCGGGAGTTTCAATGAGCAGTTCTTC.

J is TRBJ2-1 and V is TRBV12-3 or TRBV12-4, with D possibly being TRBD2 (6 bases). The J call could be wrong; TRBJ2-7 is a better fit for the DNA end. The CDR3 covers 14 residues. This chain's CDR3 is CASSLRERAYEQYF. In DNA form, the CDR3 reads TGTGCCAGCAGTTTACGGGAGCGTGCCTACGAGCAGTACTTC.

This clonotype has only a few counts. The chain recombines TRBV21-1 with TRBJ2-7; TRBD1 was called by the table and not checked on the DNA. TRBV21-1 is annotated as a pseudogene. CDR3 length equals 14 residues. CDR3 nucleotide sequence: TGTGCCAGCATCACCAGGGGCAGAACCTACGAGCAGTACTTC. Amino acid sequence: CASITRGRTYEQYF.

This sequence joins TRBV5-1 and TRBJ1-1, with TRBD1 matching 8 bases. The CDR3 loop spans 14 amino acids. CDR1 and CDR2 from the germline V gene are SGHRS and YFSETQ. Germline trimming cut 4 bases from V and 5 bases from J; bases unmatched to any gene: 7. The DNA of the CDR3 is TGCGCCAGCAGCGCCGGGACAGGTGAAACTGAAGCTTTCTTT. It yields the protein CASSAGTGETEAFF.

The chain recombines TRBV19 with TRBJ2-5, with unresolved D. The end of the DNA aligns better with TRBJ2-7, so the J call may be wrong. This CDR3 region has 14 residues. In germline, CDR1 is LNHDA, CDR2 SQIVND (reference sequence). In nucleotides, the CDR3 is TGTGCCAGTAGCCCCGGAGCAGATTTAGCCGAGCAGTACTTC. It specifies CASSPGADLAEQYF.

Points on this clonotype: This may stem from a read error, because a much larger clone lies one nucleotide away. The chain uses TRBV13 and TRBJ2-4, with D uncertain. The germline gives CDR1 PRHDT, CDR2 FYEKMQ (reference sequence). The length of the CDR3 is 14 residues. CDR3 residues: CASSTGMNKTIQYF. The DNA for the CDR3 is TGTGCCAGCAGCACCGGAATGAACAAAACCATTCAGTACTTC.

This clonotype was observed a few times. The CDR3 DNA sequence: TGTGCCAGCAGCCAGGGCAGGGGACCCTACGAGCAGTACTTC. Its translation is CASSQGRGPYEQYF. The chain links TRBV14 to TRBJ2-7; possibly TRBD1 for D (6 bases). CDR1 is SGHDN, CDR2 FVKESK, per germline. Trimming pared 3 bases from V and 2 bases from J, leaving 11 bases between. There are 14 residues in the CDR3.

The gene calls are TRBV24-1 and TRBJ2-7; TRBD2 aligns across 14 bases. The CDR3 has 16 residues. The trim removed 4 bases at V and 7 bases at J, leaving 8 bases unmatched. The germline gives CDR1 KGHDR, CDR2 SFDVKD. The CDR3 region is CATSDPGLAGGYEQYF. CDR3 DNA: TGTGCCACCAGTGACCCCGGACTAGCGGGAGGATATGAGCAGTACTTC.

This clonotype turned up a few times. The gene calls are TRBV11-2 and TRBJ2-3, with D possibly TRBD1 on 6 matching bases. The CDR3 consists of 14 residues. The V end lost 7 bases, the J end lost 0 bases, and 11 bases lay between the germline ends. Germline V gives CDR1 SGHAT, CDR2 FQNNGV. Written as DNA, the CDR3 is TGTGCCAGCACCGGGACACCTAGCACAGATACGCAGTATTTT. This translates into CASTGTPSTDTQYF.

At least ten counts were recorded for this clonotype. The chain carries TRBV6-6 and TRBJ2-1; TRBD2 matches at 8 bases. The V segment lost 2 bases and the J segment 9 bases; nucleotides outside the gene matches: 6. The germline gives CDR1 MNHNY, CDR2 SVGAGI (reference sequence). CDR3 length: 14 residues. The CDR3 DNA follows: TGTGCCAGCAGTTACGACGGGGGGGCGTCTGAGCAGTTCTTC. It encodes CASSYDGGASEQFF.

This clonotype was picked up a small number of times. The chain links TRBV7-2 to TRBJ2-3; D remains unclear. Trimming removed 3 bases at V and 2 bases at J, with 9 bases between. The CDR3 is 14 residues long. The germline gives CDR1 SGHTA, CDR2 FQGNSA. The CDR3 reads CASSFLPFTDTQYF. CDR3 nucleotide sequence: TGTGCCAGCAGCTTCCTCCCCTTCACAGATACGCAGTATTTT.

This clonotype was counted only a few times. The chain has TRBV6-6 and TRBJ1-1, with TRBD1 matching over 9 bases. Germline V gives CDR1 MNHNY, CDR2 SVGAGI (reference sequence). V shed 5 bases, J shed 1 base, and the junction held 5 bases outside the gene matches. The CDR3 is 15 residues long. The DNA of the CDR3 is TGTGCCAGCAGTGACCCGGGACAGGGGAACACTGAAGCTTTCTTT. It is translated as CASSDPGQGNTEAFF.

The chain's CDR3 is CASSQLAGLAGGSETQYF. For the CDR3, the DNA is TGCGCCAGCAGTCAGCTGGCAGGGCTAGCGGGGGGATCGGAGACCCAGTACTTC. This chain links TRBV4-3 with TRBJ2-5; 11 positions match TRBD2. Per germline, CDR1 LGHNA and CDR2 YSLEER. Germline trimming cut 6 bases from V and 5 bases from J; bases unmatched to any gene: 17. This CDR3 contains 18 residues.

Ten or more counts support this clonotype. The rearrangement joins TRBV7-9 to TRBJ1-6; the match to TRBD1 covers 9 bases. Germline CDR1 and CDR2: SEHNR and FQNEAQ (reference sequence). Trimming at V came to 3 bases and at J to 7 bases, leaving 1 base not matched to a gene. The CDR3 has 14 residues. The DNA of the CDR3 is TGTGCCAGCAGCTTCGGACAGGGGAATTCACCCCTCCACTTT. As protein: CASSFGQGNSPLHF.

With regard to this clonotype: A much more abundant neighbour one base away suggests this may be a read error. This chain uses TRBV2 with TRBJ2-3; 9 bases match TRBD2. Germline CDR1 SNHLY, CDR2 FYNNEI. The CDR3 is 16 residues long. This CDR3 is CTSRPGTSPITDTQYF. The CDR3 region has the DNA TGTACCAGCAGGCCCGGGACTAGCCCAATCACAGATACGCAGTATTTT.

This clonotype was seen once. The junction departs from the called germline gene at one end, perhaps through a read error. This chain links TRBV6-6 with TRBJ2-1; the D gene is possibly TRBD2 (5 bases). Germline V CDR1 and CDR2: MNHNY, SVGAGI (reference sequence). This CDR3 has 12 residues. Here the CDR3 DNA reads TGTGCCAGCAGATCGGGGTCCAATAAGCAGTTCTTC. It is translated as CASRSGSNKQFF.

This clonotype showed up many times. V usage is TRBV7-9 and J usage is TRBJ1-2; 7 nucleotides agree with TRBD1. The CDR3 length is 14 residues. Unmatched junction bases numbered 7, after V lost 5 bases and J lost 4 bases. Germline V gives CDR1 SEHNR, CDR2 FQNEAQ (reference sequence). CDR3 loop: CASSPTGESYGYTF. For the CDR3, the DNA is TGTGCCAGCAGCCCAACAGGGGAGTCCTATGGCTACACCTTC.

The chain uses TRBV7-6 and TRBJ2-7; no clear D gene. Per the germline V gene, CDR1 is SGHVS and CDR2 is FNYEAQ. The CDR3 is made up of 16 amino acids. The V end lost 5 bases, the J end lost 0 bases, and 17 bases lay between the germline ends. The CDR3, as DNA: TGTGCCAGCAGCCCGAGGAGCTCGCTTACCTCCTACGAGCAGTACTTC. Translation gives CASSPRSSLTSYEQYF.

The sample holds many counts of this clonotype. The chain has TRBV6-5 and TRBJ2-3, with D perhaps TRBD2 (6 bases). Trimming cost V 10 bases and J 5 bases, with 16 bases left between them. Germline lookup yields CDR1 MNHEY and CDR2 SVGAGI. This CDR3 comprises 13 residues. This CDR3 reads CATKRDFGDTQYF. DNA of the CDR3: TGTGCCACCAAGAGGGACTTTGGAGATACGCAGTATTTT.